The sequence of this TCR beta chain was determined in a study of cytomegalovirus exposure and HLA in healthy donors. PCR employed 60 Vbeta and 13 Jbeta primers. Libraries were prepared by immunoSEQ multiplex PCR; TCRdb keeps only in-frame clonotypes and omits some of them. The sample lists approximately 190,000 clones, approximately 82% occurring once. This CDR3 is built from 15 residues. CDR1 and CDR2 from the germline V gene are SGHAT and FQDESV (reference sequence). J gave up 3 bases and V 3 bases, and 4 bases lay outside the gene matches. As for this clone: Its cognate antigen is unknown.

General observations from the study: Differences between HLA loci emerged in a later analysis of TCR association rates, with DRB1 most and HLA-C fewest. There were a few CMV-associated chains whose specificity for CMV antigens was confirmed in vitro. Later analysis indicated greater clonal expansion among HLA-associated TCR beta chains than among equally common other chains.

Sequencing used PBMCs. The TCR originated in a woman aged 18-35 years in good health and CMV-seropositive. The rearrangement joins TRBV11-1 to TRBJ2-2; TRBD2 matches 7 bases. The CDR3 here is CASSLGRADTGELFF. For the CDR3, the DNA is TGTGCCAGCAGCTTGGGGAGGGCAGACACCGGGGAGCTGTTTTTT. Combining the CDR3 with reference TRBV11-1 and TRBJ2-2 gives the whole variable domain EAEVAQSPRYKITEKSQAVAFWCDPISGHATLYWYRQILGQGPELLVQFQDESVVDDSQLPKDRFSAERLKGVDSTLKIQPAELGDSAMYLCASSLGRADTGELFFGEGSRLTVL.